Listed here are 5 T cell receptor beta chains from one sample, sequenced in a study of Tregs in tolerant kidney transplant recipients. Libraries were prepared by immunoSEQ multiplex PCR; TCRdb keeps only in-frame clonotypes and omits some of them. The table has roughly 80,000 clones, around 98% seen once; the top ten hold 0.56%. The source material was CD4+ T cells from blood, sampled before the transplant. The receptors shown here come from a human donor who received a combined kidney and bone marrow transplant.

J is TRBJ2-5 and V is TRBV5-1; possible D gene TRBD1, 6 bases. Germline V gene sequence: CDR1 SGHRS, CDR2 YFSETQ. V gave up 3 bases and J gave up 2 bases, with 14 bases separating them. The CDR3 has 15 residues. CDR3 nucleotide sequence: TGCGCCAGCAGCTGGAAGCCGACAGGTCAAGAGACCCAGTACTTC. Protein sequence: CASSWKPTGQETQYF.

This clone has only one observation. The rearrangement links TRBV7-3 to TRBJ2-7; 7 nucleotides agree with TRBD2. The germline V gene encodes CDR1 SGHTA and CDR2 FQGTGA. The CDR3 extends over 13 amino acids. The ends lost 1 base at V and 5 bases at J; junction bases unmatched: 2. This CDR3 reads CASSLKAGDEQYF. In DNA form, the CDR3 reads TGTGCCAGCAGCTTAAAGGCGGGAGACGAGCAGTACTTC. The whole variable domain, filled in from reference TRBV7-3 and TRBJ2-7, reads GAGVSQTPSNKVTEKGKYVELRCDPISGHTALYWYRQSLGQGPEFLIYFQGTGAADDSGLPNDRFFAVRPEGSVSTLKIQRTERGDSAVYLCASSLKAGDEQYFGPGTRLTVT.

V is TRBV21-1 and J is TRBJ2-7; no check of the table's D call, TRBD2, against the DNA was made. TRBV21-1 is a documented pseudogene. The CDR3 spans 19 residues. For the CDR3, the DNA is TGTGCCAGCAGCAAAGAAGTCCCTGGACTAGCGGAGGAACCCTACGAGCAGTACTTC. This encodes CASSKEVPGLAEEPYEQYF.

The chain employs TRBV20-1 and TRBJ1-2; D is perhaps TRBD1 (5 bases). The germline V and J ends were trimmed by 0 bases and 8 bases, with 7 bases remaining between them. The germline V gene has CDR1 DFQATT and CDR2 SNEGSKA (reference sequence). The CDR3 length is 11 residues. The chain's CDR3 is CSARERGGYTF. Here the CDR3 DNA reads TGCAGTGCTAGAGAGCGGGGGGGCTACACCTTC.

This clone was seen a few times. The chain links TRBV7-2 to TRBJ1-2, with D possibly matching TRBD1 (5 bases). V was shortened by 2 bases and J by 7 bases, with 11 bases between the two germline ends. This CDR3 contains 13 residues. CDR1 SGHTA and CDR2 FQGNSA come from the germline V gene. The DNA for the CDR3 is TGTGCCAGCAGCTTACCCAGGGTTGGTGGCTACACCTTC. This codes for CASSLPRVGGYTF.